What follows are 14 T cell receptor beta chains derived from one specimen sequenced in a study of identical twins' blood T cells. TCRdb redid the calling of the 5' RACE reads with MiXCR, one entry per CDR3 protein. The sample yields around 380,000 distinct CDR3 sequences, about 28% seen once. Sequenced: PBMCs. These receptors were collected from a woman between 18 and 50 years old in good health.

This clonotype was counted a few times. This chain links TRBV29-1 with TRBJ2-5, with D uncertain. Germline V gene data show CDR1 as SQVTM and CDR2 as ANQGSEA. Trimming removed 7 bases at V and 3 bases at J, with 9 bases between. The CDR3 runs to 11 residues. The CDR3: CSAQIEETQYF. CDR3 nucleotide sequence: TGCAGCGCTCAGATTGAAGAGACCCAGTACTTC.

The chain has TRBV4-2 and TRBJ2-2; D unresolved. From germline, CDR1 is LGHNA and CDR2 YNFKEQ. The CDR3 has 15 residues. Trimming left V 0 bases short and J 1 base short, with 6 bases between. The CDR3 sequence: CASSQDLKNTGELFF. The CDR3 DNA sequence: TGTGCCAGCAGCCAAGATTTGAAGAACACCGGGGAGCTGTTTTTT.

This clonotype was picked up a small number of times. This rearrangement joins TRBV28 to TRBJ2-2, with TRBD2 matching 7 bases. The CDR3 is 18 residues long. Germline trimming cut 5 bases from V and 3 bases from J; bases unmatched to any gene: 15. Germline values: CDR1 MDHEN, CDR2 SYDVKM. The CDR3 reads CASSPLPFVREDTGELFF. The DNA of the CDR3 is TGTGCCAGCAGTCCCCTACCATTTGTACGGGAGGACACCGGGGAGCTGTTTTTT.

The V and J genes are TRBV27 and TRBJ2-5; D ambiguous. Trimming removed 7 bases at V and 4 bases at J, with 19 bases between. CDR3 length: 15 residues. Germline V gene data show CDR1 as MNHEY and CDR2 as SMNVEV (reference sequence). The CDR3 DNA follows: TGTGCCAGCACCCCGACAATGATGTTCGTAGAGACCCAGTACTTC. Translation: CASTPTMMFVETQYF.

The chain recombines TRBV12-3 or TRBV12-4 with TRBJ1-1, with 8 bases fitting TRBD1. CDR3 size: 13 residues. The J segment lost 3 bases and the V segment lost 6 bases, leaving 3 bases of the junction unmatched. The DNA for the CDR3 is TGTGCCAGCAGAAGCAGGGGGCACACTGAAGCTTTCTTT. Translated: CASRSRGHTEAFF.

This clonotype came up many times. In DNA form, the CDR3 reads TGTGCCAGCAGCCTCGGTGGAGGTAATATCTGGCAGTACTTC. Amino acid sequence: CASSLGGGNIWQYF. The gene calls are TRBV9 and TRBJ2-7, with D possibly matching TRBD2 (5 bases). The V end was cut by 4 bases, the J end by 9 bases, with 20 bases between. The CDR3 has 14 residues. Germline-derived CDR1 and CDR2 are SGDLS and YYNGEE. Variable domain in full (rest from reference TRBV9 and TRBJ2-7): DSGVTQTPKHLITATGQRVTLRCSPRSGDLSVYWYQQSLDQGLQFLIQYYNGEERAKGNILERFSAQQFPDLHSELNLSSLELGDSALYFCASSLGGGNIWQYFGPGTRLTVT.

This rearrangement joins TRBV20-1 to TRBJ2-3; D remains unclear. The CDR3 is made up of 13 amino acids. Germline-derived CDR1 and CDR2 are DFQATT and SNEGSKA (reference sequence). The V gene lost 2 bases and the J gene lost 4 bases, with 10 bases spanning the gap. The DNA of the CDR3 is TGCAGTGCTAGACCTTTTGACTCAGATACGCAGTATTTT. Its translation: CSARPFDSDTQYF.

About this clonotype: This could be a read error, since a much larger clone is one nucleotide away. V is TRBV5-1 and J is TRBJ1-1; D is possibly TRBD1 (6 bases). Germline CDR1 reads SGHRS; CDR2 reads YFSETQ. The CDR3 length is 14 residues. CDR3 in amino acids: CASSGLGGGTEALF. CDR3 nucleotides: TGCGCCAGCAGCGGTTTAGGGGGGGGCACTGAAGCTTTATTT.

V is TRBV11-2 and J is TRBJ2-7; D gene ambiguous. Germline V CDR1 and CDR2: SGHAT, FQNNGV. This CDR3 is built from 17 residues. V was trimmed by 0 bases and J by 0 bases, leaving 15 bases between them. CDR3 amino acids: CASSLDERALLSYEQYF. Here the CDR3 DNA reads TGTGCCAGCAGCTTAGATGAAAGGGCCCTCCTCTCCTACGAGCAGTACTTC.

Ten or more counts support this clonotype. This chain joins TRBV20-1 and TRBJ2-3, with D unclear. The CDR3 is 13 amino acids. Germline-derived CDR1 and CDR2 are DFQATT and SNEGSKA (reference sequence). V was shortened by 8 bases and J by 0 bases, with 12 bases between the two germline ends. CDR3 sequence reads: CSLGDSSTDTQYF. DNA for the CDR3: TGCAGTCTAGGCGATTCTAGCACAGATACGCAGTATTTT.

The chain is built from TRBV7-9 and TRBJ1-2; possibly TRBD1 for D (5 bases). The CDR3 runs 12 residues. With 11 bases removed from V and 6 bases from J, the gap between germline ends came to 16 bases. CDR1 is SEHNR, CDR2 FQNEAQ, per germline (reference sequence). The CDR3 here is CALERDLDGYTF. In DNA form, the CDR3 reads TGTGCCCTAGAGAGGGACCTCGATGGCTACACCTTC.

This clonotype has a count of ten or more. V usage is TRBV29-1 and J usage is TRBJ1-1; D might be TRBD1 (5 bases). This CDR3 region has 11 residues. Trimming stripped 6 bases from V and 6 bases from J, with 11 bases between. The germline V gene encodes CDR1 SQVTM and CDR2 ANQGSEA. CDR3 sequence: CSVARGPEAFF. The CDR3 DNA reads TGCAGCGTAGCACGGGGCCCTGAAGCTTTCTTT. The full variable domain, its missing parts supplied by reference TRBV29-1 and TRBJ1-1, is SAVISQKPSRDICQRGTSLTIQCQVDSQVTMMFWYRQQPGQSLTLIATANQGSEATYESGFVIDKFPISRPNLTFSTLTVSNMSPEDSSIYLCSVARGPEAFFGQGTRLTVV.

This clonotype was observed a few times. The rearrangement joins TRBV9 to TRBJ1-2; D gene ambiguous. The CDR3 extends over 11 amino acids. The V and J ends lost 3 bases and 3 bases respectively, with 3 bases between them. CDR1 and CDR2 from the germline V gene are SGDLS and YYNGEE. The CDR3 protein is CASSADYGYTF. CDR3 coding DNA: TGTGCCAGCAGCGCAGACTATGGCTACACCTTC.

The table lists this clonotype with a count of one. The J gene is TRBJ1-1, the V gene TRBV27; possibly TRBD1 for D (5 bases). Deletions cut 8 bases from V and 5 bases from J, with 30 bases between. The germline CDR1 and CDR2 sequences are MNHEY and SMNVEV (reference sequence). This CDR3 has 18 residues. The CDR3 DNA reads TGTGCCAGCCCGCTAGAATATGTTCCAGGGAGGTTGGAGACTGAAGCTTTCTTT. It specifies CASPLEYVPGRLETEAFF.